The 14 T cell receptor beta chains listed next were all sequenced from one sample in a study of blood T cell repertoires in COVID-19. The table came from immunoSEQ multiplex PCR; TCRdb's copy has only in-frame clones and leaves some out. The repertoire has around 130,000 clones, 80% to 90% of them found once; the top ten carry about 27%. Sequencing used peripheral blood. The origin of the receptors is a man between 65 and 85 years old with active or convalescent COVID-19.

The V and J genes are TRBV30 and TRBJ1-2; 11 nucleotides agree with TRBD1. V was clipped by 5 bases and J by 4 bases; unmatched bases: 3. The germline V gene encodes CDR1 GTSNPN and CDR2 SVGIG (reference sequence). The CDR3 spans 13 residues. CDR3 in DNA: TGTGCCTGGGGACAGGGGGCGAGCTATGGCTACACCTTC. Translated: CAWGQGASYGYTF.

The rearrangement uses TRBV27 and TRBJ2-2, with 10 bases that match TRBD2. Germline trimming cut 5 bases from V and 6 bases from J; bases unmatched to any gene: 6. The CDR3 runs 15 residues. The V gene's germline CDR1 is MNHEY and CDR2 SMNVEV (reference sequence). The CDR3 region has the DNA TGTGCCAGCAGTCCCAGCGGGAGGGCCCCCGGGGAGCTGTTTTTT. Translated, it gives CASSPSGRAPGELFF.

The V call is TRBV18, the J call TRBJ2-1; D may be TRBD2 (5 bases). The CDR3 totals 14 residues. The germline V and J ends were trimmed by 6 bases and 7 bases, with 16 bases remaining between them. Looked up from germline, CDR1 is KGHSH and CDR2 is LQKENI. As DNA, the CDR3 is TGTGCCAGCTCCCTTGGAGGCGTCTGGAATGAGCAGTTCTTC. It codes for CASSLGGVWNEQFF.

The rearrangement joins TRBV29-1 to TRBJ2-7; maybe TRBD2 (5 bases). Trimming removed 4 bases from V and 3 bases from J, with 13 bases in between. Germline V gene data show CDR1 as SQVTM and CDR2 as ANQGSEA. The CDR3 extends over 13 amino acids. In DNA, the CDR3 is TGCAGCGTTGTAATGAGGGCGGGCTACGAGCAGTACTTC. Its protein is CSVVMRAGYEQYF.

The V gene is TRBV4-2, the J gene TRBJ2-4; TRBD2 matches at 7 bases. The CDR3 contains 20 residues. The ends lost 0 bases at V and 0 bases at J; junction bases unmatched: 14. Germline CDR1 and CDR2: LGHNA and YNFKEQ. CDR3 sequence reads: CASSQDRPGGAGIAKNIQYF. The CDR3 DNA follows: TGTGCCAGCAGCCAAGATCGGCCGGGGGGAGCGGGCATAGCCAAAAACATTCAGTACTTC.

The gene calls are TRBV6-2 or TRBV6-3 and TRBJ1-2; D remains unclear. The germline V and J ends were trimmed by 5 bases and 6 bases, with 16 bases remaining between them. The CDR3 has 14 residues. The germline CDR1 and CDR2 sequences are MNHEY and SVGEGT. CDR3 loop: CASSLLRDLNGYTF. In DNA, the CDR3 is TGTGCCAGCAGTCTCCTGCGGGATTTAAATGGCTACACCTTC.

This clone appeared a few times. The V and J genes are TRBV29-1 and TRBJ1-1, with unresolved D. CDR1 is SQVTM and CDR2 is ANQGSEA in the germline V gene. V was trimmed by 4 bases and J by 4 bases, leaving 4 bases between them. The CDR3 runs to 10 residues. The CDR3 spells CSVVFTEAFF. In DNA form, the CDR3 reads TGCAGCGTTGTATTCACTGAAGCTTTCTTT.

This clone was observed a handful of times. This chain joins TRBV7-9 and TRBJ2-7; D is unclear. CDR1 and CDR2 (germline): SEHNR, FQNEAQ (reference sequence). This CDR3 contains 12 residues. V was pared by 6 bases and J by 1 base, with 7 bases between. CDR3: CASSGDSYEQYF. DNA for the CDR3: TGTGCCAGCAGTGGAGATTCCTACGAGCAGTACTTC.

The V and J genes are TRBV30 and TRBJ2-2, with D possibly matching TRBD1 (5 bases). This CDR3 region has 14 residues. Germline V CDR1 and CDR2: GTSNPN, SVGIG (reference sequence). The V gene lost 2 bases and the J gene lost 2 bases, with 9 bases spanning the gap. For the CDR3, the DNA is TGTGCCTGGAGTATCAGGGAAAACACCGGGGAGCTGTTTTTT. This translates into CAWSIRENTGELFF.

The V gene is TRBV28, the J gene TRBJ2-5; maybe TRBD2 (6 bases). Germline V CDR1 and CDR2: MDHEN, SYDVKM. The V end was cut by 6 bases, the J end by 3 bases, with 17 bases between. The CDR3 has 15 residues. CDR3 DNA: TGTGCCAGCAGCAACGTTTATGGCGGGAAAGAGACCCAGTACTTC. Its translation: CASSNVYGGKETQYF.

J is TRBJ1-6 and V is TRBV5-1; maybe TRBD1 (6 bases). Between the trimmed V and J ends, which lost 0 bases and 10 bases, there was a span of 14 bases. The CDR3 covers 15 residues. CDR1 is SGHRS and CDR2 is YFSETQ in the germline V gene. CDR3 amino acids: CASSLGQGQGSPLHF. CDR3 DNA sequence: TGCGCCAGCAGCTTGGGTCAGGGGCAGGGGTCACCCCTCCACTTT.

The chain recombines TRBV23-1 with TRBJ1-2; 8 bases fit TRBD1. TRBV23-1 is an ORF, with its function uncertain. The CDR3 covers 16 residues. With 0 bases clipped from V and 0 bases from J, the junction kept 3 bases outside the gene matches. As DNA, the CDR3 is TGCGCCAGCAGTCAATCCGGACAGGGTCCTAACTATGGCTACACCTTC. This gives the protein CASSQSGQGPNYGYTF.

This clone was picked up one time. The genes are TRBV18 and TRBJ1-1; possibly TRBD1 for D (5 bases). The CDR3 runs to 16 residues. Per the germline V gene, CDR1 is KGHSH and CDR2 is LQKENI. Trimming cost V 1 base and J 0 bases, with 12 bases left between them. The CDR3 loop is CASSPQQVAMNTEAFF. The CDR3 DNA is TGTGCCAGCTCACCACAACAGGTGGCCATGAACACTGAAGCTTTCTTT.

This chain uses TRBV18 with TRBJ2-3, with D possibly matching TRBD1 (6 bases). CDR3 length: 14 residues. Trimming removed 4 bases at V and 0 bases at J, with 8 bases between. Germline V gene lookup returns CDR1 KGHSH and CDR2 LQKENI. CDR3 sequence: CASSRQGSTDTQYF. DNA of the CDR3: TGTGCCAGCTCACGGCAGGGGAGCACAGATACGCAGTATTTT. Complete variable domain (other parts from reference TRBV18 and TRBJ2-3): NAGVMQNPRHLVRRRGQEARLRCSPMKGHSHVYWYRQLPEEGLKFMVYLQKENIIDESGMPKERFSAEFPKEGPSILRIQQVVRGDSAAYFCASSRQGSTDTQYFGPGTRLTVL.